What follows are 17 T cell receptor beta chains derived from one specimen sequenced in a study of cytomegalovirus exposure and HLA in healthy donors (dated by TCRdb to 2015 to 2018). The library was produced with the immunoSEQ multiplex PCR assay. The multiplex PCR relied on a mix of 60 forward primers for TCR Vbeta segments and 13 reverse primers for TCR Jbeta segments. Drawn from immuneACCESS, this table holds only the in-frame rearrangements with V and J called that TCRdb kept. Clones are partly lost; checked studies trace under half to an unresolved V gene and leave the rest unexplained. Counted in this sample were approximately 190,000 clones; about 77% of them appeared once. Around 2.2% of the sample rests with the top ten. Source material: PBMCs. The receptor set was obtained from a woman aged 25 to 39 in good health and CMV-seropositive.

This chain joins TRBV5-1 and TRBJ1-2; TRBD1 is a possible D gene (5 bases). The V end lost 4 bases, the J end lost 8 bases, and 12 bases lay between the germline ends. The germline V gene has CDR1 SGHRS and CDR2 YFSETQ. This CDR3 has 12 residues. The CDR3 sequence is CASSPGLNGYTF. DNA for the CDR3: TGCGCCAGCAGCCCGGGACTGAACGGCTACACCTTC.

This clone was detected only a few times. The chain links TRBV5-8 to TRBJ2-5; 7 bases agree with TRBD1. The CDR3 runs 16 residues. Unmatched junction bases numbered 9, after V lost 4 bases and J lost 0 bases. Germline V gives CDR1 SGHTS, CDR2 YDEGEE. The CDR3 DNA reads TGTGCCAGCAGCCCTGGGGACAGTATGTACCAAGAGACCCAGTACTTC. This encodes CASSPGDSMYQETQYF.

The V call is TRBV23-1, the J call TRBJ1-6; a possible D gene is TRBD1 (6 bases). TRBV23-1 is an ORF; its function is uncertain. Between the trimmed V and J ends, which lost 3 bases and 7 bases, there was a span of 10 bases. The CDR3 is made up of 14 amino acids. The CDR3 bases are TGCGCCAGCAGTCAGATGGGGGCAAATTCACCCCTCCACTTT. Residues: CASSQMGANSPLHF.

The sample holds a few counts of this clone. V usage is TRBV5-1 and J usage is TRBJ1-2; TRBD1 matches at 7 bases. The CDR3 contains 14 residues. Germline V gene sequence: CDR1 SGHRS, CDR2 YFSETQ. The ends lost 6 bases at V and 3 bases at J; junction bases unmatched: 8. The CDR3 nucleotides read TGCGCCAGCACCTTCGAAGGGGGCCACTATGGCTACACCTTC. Translating gives CASTFEGGHYGYTF.

The V and J genes are TRBV7-9 and TRBJ2-1; 10 nucleotides align to TRBD1. With 3 bases clipped from V and 4 bases from J, the junction kept 3 bases outside the gene matches. Germline V gene data show CDR1 as SEHNR and CDR2 as FQNEAQ (reference sequence). There are 15 residues in the CDR3. CDR3 region: CASSFGTGAYNEQFF. CDR3 DNA sequence: TGTGCCAGCAGCTTTGGGACAGGGGCGTACAATGAGCAGTTCTTC.

This chain connects TRBV29-1 to TRBJ1-1, with TRBD1 matching 8 bases. V gave up 3 bases and J gave up 5 bases; unmatched junction bases: 5. CDR3 length: 13 amino acids. Germline V CDR1 and CDR2: SQVTM, ANQGSEA. DNA for the CDR3: TGCAGCGTTGATTGGACAGGGAGAACTGAAGCTTTCTTT. Amino acids: CSVDWTGRTEAFF. The entire variable domain, with the rest obtained from reference TRBV29-1 and TRBJ1-1, is as follows: SAVISQKPSRDICQRGTSLTIQCQVDSQVTMMFWYRQQPGQSLTLIATANQGSEATYESGFVIDKFPISRPNLTFSTLTVSNMSPEDSSIYLCSVDWTGRTEAFFGQGTRLTVV.

The rearrangement joins TRBV4-2 to TRBJ2-1, with 9 bases aligning to TRBD2. Germline V gene sequence: CDR1 LGHNA, CDR2 YNFKEQ. The CDR3 spans 15 residues. V dropped 1 base and J dropped 10; count of bases not matched to a gene: 8. The CDR3 DNA follows: TGTGCCAGCAGCCAAGCCAGCGGGGGGTTGGCGGAGCAGTTCTTC. Amino acid sequence: CASSQASGGLAEQFF.

The gene calls are TRBV30 and TRBJ2-5; TRBD1 is a possible D gene (5 bases). The CDR3 has 13 amino acids. Germline CDR1 reads GTSNPN; CDR2 reads SVGIG (reference sequence). The V end lost 0 bases, the J end lost 5 bases, and 10 bases lay between the germline ends. In DNA form, the CDR3 reads TGTGCCTGGAGTGTTCTAAAGGGGGAGACCCAGTACTTC. As protein: CAWSVLKGETQYF.

The rearrangement joins TRBV4-3 to TRBJ2-1, with TRBD2 matching over 12 bases. J gave up 12 bases and V 1 base, and 4 bases lay outside the gene matches. CDR3 length: 14 residues. Germline loops: CDR1 LGHNA, CDR2 YSLEER. CDR3 in DNA: TGCGCCAGCAGCCAAGGCCTAGCGGGAGGGGGGCAGTTCTTC. It translates to CASSQGLAGGGQFF.

The rearrangement links TRBV29-1 to TRBJ1-2; TRBD1 matches at 9 bases. There are 13 residues in the CDR3. The V segment lost 7 bases and the J segment 8 bases; nucleotides outside the gene matches: 11. The germline gives CDR1 SQVTM, CDR2 ANQGSEA. The CDR3 sequence is CSAGTGPSRGYTF. The CDR3 region has the DNA TGCAGCGCCGGGACAGGGCCTTCTCGGGGCTACACCTTC.

Written as DNA, the CDR3 is TGTGCCAGCAGTGGACAGAACTATGGCTACACCTTC. Translating it yields CASSGQNYGYTF. The rearrangement links TRBV28 to TRBJ1-2; possibly TRBD1 for D (6 bases). The ends were cut back, 5 bases at V and 2 bases at J, with 6 bases in the middle. The CDR3 is 12 residues long. CDR1 is MDHEN and CDR2 is SYDVKM in the germline V gene.

The V gene is TRBV11-2, the J gene TRBJ1-4, with D maybe TRBD1 (5 bases). Germline V lookup: CDR1 SGHAT, CDR2 FQNNGV. This CDR3 is built from 12 residues. V lost 5 bases to trimming and J lost 14 bases, with 15 bases between them. The CDR3 nucleotides are TGTGCCAGCAGCCCCAAGCCAGGGCGGCTGTTTTTT. Translated: CASSPKPGRLFF.

The CDR3 DNA follows: TGTGCCAGCTCAGACAGATCCGTCTCTGGAAACACCATATATTTT. It encodes CASSDRSVSGNTIYF. The chain combines TRBV14 with TRBJ1-3; D perhaps matches TRBD1 (5 bases). The germline V gene has CDR1 SGHDN and CDR2 FVKESK. The CDR3 length is 15 residues. V lost 8 bases to trimming and J lost 0 bases, with 14 bases between them.

The chain joins TRBV6-5 to TRBJ2-5, with D unresolved. The germline CDR1 and CDR2 sequences are MNHEY and SVGAGI. V lost 0 bases and J lost 4, with 6 bases in between. CDR3 size: 13 residues. CDR3 sequence reads: CASSYSRLETQYF. The CDR3 DNA is TGTGCCAGCAGTTACTCGCGCTTAGAGACCCAGTACTTC.

This clone was recorded a few times. This chain links TRBV7-2 with TRBJ2-1; D is uncertain. Trimming shortened V by 2 bases and J by 2 bases, and 4 bases separated the two germline ends. This CDR3 comprises 13 residues. Looked up from germline, CDR1 is SGHTA and CDR2 is FQGNSA. The CDR3 is CASSLSAYNEQFF. CDR3 in DNA: TGTGCCAGCAGCTTATCGGCCTACAATGAGCAGTTCTTC.

J is TRBJ1-5 and V is TRBV28; TRBD1 is a possible D gene (6 bases). CDR1 is MDHEN, CDR2 SYDVKM, per germline. The CDR3 is 12 amino acids. The V gene lost 10 bases and the J gene lost 5 bases, with 12 bases spanning the gap. CDR3 residues: CAIEQGHQPQHF. CDR3 bases: TGTGCCATCGAACAGGGTCATCAGCCCCAGCATTTT.

The chain couples TRBV5-1 to TRBJ2-3; 8 bases are shared with TRBD2. Trimming at V came to 0 bases and at J to 4 bases, leaving 10 bases not matched to a gene. Germline values: CDR1 SGHRS, CDR2 YFSETQ. This CDR3 spans 17 amino acids. DNA for the CDR3: TGCGCCAGCAGCTTGGTTGGACTAGCCAGTATCGCAGATACGCAGTATTTT. This translates into CASSLVGLASIADTQYF.